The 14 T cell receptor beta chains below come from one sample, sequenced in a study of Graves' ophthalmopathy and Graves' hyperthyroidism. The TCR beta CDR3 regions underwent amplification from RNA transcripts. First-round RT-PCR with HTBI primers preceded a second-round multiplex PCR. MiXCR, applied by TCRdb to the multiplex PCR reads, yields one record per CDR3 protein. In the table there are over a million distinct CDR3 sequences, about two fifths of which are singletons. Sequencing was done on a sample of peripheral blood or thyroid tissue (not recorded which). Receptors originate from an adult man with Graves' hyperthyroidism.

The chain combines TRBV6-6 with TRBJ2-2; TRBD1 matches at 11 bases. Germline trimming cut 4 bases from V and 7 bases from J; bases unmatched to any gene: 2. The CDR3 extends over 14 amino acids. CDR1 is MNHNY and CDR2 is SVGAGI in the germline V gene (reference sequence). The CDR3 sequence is CASSWTGGLGELFF. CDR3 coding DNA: TGTGCCAGCAGTTGGACAGGGGGCCTCGGGGAGCTGTTTTTT.

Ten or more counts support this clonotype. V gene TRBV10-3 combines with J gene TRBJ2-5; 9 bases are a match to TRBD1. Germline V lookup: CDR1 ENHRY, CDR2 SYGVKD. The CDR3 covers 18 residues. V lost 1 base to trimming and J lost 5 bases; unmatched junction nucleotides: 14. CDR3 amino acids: CAISEFGTGSSSLETQYF. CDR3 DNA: TGTGCCATCAGTGAGTTCGGGACAGGGTCGTCCAGCCTGGAGACCCAGTACTTC.

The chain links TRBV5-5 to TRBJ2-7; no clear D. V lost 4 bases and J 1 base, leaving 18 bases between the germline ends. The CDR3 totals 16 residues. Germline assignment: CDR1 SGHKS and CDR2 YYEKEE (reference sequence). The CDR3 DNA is TGTGCCAGCAGCCCACTTTATCGGAAATCTTCCTACGAGCAGTACTTC. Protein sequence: CASSPLYRKSSYEQYF.

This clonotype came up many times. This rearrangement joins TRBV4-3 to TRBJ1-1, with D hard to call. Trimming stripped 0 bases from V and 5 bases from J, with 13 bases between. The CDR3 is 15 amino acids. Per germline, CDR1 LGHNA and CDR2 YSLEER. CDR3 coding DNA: TGCGCCAGCAGCCAAGATCTAAAGGGTTGGACTGAAGCTTTCTTT. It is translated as CASSQDLKGWTEAFF.

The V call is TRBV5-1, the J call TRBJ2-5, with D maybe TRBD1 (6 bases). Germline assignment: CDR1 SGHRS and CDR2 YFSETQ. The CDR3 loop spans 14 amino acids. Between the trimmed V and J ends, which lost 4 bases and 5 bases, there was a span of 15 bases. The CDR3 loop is CASSDPGAEETQYF. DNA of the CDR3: TGCGCCAGCAGCGACCCAGGGGCGGAGGAGACCCAGTACTTC.

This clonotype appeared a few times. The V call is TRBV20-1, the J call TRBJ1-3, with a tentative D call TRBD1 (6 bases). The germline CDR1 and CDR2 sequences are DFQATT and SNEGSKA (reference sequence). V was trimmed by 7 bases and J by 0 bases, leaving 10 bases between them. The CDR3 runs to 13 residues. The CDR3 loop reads CSGRGGSGNTIYF. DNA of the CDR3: TGCAGTGGCAGGGGCGGCTCTGGAAACACCATATATTTT.

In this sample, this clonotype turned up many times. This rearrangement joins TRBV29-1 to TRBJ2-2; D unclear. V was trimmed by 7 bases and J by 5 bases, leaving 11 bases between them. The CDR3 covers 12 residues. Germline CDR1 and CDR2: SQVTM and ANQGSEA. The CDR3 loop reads CSGKDPTGELFF. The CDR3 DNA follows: TGCAGCGGTAAGGATCCTACCGGGGAGCTGTTTTTT.

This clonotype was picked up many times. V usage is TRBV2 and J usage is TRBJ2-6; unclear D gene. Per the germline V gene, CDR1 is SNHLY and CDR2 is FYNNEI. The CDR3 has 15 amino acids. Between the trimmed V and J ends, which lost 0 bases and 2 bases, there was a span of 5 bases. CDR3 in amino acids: CASSEAGTGANVLTF. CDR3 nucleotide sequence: TGTGCCAGCAGTGAAGCGGGGACTGGGGCCAACGTCCTGACTTTC.

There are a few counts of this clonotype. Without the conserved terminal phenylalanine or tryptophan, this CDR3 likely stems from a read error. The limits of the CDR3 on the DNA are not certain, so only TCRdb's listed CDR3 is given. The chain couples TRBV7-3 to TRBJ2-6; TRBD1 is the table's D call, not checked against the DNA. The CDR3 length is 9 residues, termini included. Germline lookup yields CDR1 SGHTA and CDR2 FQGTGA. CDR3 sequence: CASSQLSGT.

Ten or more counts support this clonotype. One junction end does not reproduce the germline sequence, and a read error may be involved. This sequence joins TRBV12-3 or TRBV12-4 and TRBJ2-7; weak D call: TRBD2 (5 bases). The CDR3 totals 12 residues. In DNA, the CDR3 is TGCGCCAGCAGCCCGGGGACCTACGAGCAGTACTTC. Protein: CASSPGTYEQYF.

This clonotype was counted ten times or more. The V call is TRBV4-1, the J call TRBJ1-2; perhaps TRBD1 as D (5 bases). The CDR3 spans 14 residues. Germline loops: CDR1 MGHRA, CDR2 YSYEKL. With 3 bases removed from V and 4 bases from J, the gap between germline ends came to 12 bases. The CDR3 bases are TGCGCCAGCAGCCAGCTCAGGGAGGCCTATGGCTACACCTTC. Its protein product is CASSQLREAYGYTF.

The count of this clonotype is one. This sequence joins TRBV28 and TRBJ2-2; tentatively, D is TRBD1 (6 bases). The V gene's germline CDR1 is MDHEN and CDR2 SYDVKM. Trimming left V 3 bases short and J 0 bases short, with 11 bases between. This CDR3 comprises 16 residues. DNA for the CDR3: TGTGCCAGCAGTTTGATGTGGACAGCGAACACCGGGGAGCTGTTTTTT. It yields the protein CASSLMWTANTGELFF.

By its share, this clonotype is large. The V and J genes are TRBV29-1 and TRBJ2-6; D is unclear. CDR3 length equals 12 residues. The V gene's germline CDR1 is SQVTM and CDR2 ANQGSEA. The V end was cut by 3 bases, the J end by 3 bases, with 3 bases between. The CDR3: CSVDSGANVLTF. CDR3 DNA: TGCAGCGTTGATAGTGGGGCCAACGTCCTGACTTTC.

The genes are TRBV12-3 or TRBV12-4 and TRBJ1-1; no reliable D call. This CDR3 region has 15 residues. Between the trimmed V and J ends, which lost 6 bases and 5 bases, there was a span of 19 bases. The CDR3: CASSPAGIKVTEAFF. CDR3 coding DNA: TGTGCCAGCAGCCCCGCCGGGATAAAGGTGACTGAAGCTTTCTTT.